The 19 T cell receptor beta chains given below trace back to one sample, sequenced in a study of cytotoxic CD8 clonotypes in ibrutinib-treated CLL. Data came from immunoSEQ multiplex PCR; TCRdb stores just in-frame clones and leaves some out. The table has about 130,000 clones, about four fifths seen once. The starting material was PBMCs, obtained after 12 months of ibrutinib treatment. The receptors were gathered from a human donor with chronic lymphocytic leukemia.

This clone was recorded once. The rearrangement joins TRBV7-6 to TRBJ2-7, with 8 bases lining up with TRBD1. V gave up 5 bases and J gave up 4 bases; unmatched junction bases: 7. The CDR3 totals 14 residues. CDR1 is SGHVS, CDR2 FNYEAQ, per germline. DNA for the CDR3: TGTGCCAGCAGCCCCCAGGGGGCGTTGTACGAGCAGTACTTC. Protein: CASSPQGALYEQYF. Variable domain in full (rest from reference TRBV7-6 and TRBJ2-7): GAGVSQSPRYKVTKRGQDVALRCDPISGHVSLYWYRQALGQGPEFLTYFNYEAQQDKSGLPNDRFSAERPEGSISTLTIQRTEQRDSAMYRCASSPQGALYEQYFGPGTRLTVT.

This clone was found once. This chain uses TRBV10-3 with TRBJ1-5, with 8 bases aligning to TRBD1. V trimming: 10 bases; J trimming: 6 bases; junction bases outside the gene matches: 8. The length of the CDR3 is 13 residues. In germline, CDR1 is ENHRY, CDR2 SYGVKD. The CDR3 is CATADREGQPQHF. CDR3 nucleotides: TGTGCCACAGCGGACAGGGAAGGTCAGCCCCAGCATTTT.

This clone was detected once. The V gene is TRBV10-3, the J gene TRBJ2-5, with D possibly TRBD2 on 5 matching bases. The germline gives CDR1 ENHRY, CDR2 SYGVKD. The CDR3 loop spans 15 amino acids. Trimming left V 6 bases short and J 5 bases short, with 19 bases between. The chain's CDR3 is CAISNRTRRRETQYF. The DNA for the CDR3 is TGTGCCATCAGCAACCGGACGCGGCGGAGGGAGACCCAGTACTTC.

This chain connects TRBV30 to TRBJ2-5, with D maybe TRBD1 (5 bases). Germline CDR1 and CDR2: GTSNPN and SVGIG (reference sequence). Trimming shortened V by 3 bases and J by 2 bases, and 10 bases separated the two germline ends. This CDR3 is 13 amino acids long. CDR3 protein: CAWRGRGQETQYF. DNA of the CDR3: TGTGCCTGGAGAGGTAGGGGACAAGAGACCCAGTACTTC.

The chain joins TRBV11-3 to TRBJ2-2; D is ambiguous. The CDR3 covers 16 residues. V was cut by 4 bases and J by 3 bases, with 15 bases left in between. Germline V gene lookup returns CDR1 SGHNT and CDR2 YENEEA. The CDR3 region is CASSSRVRGHTGELFF. CDR3 DNA sequence: TGTGCCAGCAGCTCCCGTGTAAGAGGACACACCGGGGAGCTGTTTTTT.

The sample holds a few counts of this clone. The V and J genes are TRBV4-2 and TRBJ1-1; 9 bases line up with TRBD1. V gave up 1 base and J gave up 5 bases; unmatched junction bases: 5. CDR1 is LGHNA, CDR2 YNFKEQ, per germline. The CDR3 runs to 15 residues. The CDR3 region is CASSQVHRGLTEAFF. The DNA of the CDR3 is TGTGCCAGCAGCCAAGTACACAGGGGGCTTACTGAAGCTTTCTTT.

This clone was seen more than once but under ten times. A junction end diverges from the germline sequence, so it may reflect a read error. CDR3 protein: CAWSSTRRDHF. The CDR3 DNA sequence: TGTGCCTGGAGTTCTACTCGACGGGACCACTTT. The chain employs TRBV30 and TRBJ1-1, with D possibly being TRBD1 (5 bases). The CDR3 extends over 11 amino acids. Germline V gene lookup returns CDR1 GTSNPN and CDR2 SVGIG (reference sequence).

The chain employs TRBV30 and TRBJ2-1; D is uncertain. V was cut by 3 bases and J by 6 bases, with 12 bases left in between. The CDR3 is 13 residues long. The germline CDR1 and CDR2 sequences are GTSNPN and SVGIG (reference sequence). The CDR3 nucleotides read TGTGCCTGGAGACAACCAAACTTCAATGAGCAGTTCTTC. This gives the protein CAWRQPNFNEQFF.

The chain employs TRBV5-1 and TRBJ2-1; TRBD2 aligns across 8 bases. The CDR3 runs to 15 residues. Germline CDR1 is SGHRS and CDR2 is YFSETQ. The V gene end was trimmed by 6 bases and the J gene end by 4 bases; junction bases not matched to a gene: 9. This CDR3 reads CASTTISGTYNEQFF. CDR3 DNA sequence: TGCGCCAGCACAACAATTAGCGGGACGTACAATGAGCAGTTCTTC.

The chain combines TRBV4-3 with TRBJ1-2, with 7 bases that match TRBD1. This CDR3 is 14 amino acids long. J lost 3 bases, V lost 1 base, and 2 bases had no gene match. The germline gives CDR1 LGHNA, CDR2 YSLEER. CDR3 nucleotides: TGCGCCAGCAGCCAAGGGACAGGCTACTATGGCTACACCTTC. This translates into CASSQGTGYYGYTF.

V and J are TRBV19 and TRBJ1-2, with D possibly TRBD1 on 5 matching bases. Trimming shortened V by 8 bases and J by 5 bases, and 18 bases separated the two germline ends. Germline V gene sequence: CDR1 LNHDA, CDR2 SQIVND (reference sequence). This CDR3 has 14 amino acids. Written as DNA, the CDR3 is TGTGCCAGTGTTCGGACACGGGGATATTATGGCTACACCTTC. Its translation is CASVRTRGYYGYTF.

The V gene is TRBV19, the J gene TRBJ2-5, with unresolved D. CDR3 length equals 14 residues. Trimming removed 5 bases at V and 5 bases at J, with 15 bases between. From germline, CDR1 is LNHDA and CDR2 SQIVND (reference sequence). CDR3 nucleotides: TGTGCCAGTAGTGCATCGACGGGCTGGGAGACCCAGTACTTC. Amino acid sequence: CASSASTGWETQYF.

The chain recombines TRBV6-5 with TRBJ2-4; D tentatively fits TRBD1 or TRBD2 (5 bases each). Trimming took 6 bases from V and 0 from J, leaving 12 bases between them. The V gene's germline CDR1 is MNHEY and CDR2 SVGAGI. The CDR3 extends over 15 amino acids. The CDR3 loop is CASRPGTIAKNIQYF. As DNA, the CDR3 is TGTGCCAGCAGACCGGGGACCATAGCCAAAAACATTCAGTACTTC.

The V call is TRBV5-8, the J call TRBJ2-7; 10 bases line up with TRBD1. The CDR3 extends over 15 amino acids. V lost 4 bases, J lost 5 bases, and 9 bases stayed unmatched. The germline V gene has CDR1 SGHTS and CDR2 YDEGEE. The chain's CDR3 is CASSKVGTGVHEQYF. CDR3 coding DNA: TGTGCCAGCAGCAAAGTCGGGACAGGGGTCCACGAGCAGTACTTC.

This chain links TRBV29-1 with TRBJ1-1; D not resolved. The V end lost 4 bases, the J end lost 0 bases, and 9 bases lay between the germline ends. The CDR3 is 13 residues long. The V gene's germline CDR1 is SQVTM and CDR2 ANQGSEA. CDR3 nucleotide sequence: TGCAGCGTTGGCGTGGGGATGAACACTGAAGCTTTCTTT. This gives the protein CSVGVGMNTEAFF.

The V and J genes are TRBV18 and TRBJ2-5; TRBD1 might be the D (5 bases). CDR1 KGHSH and CDR2 LQKENI come from the germline V gene. The CDR3 totals 14 residues. V lost 2 bases and J lost 8, with 15 bases in between. The CDR3 is CASSPADSERTQYF. In nucleotides, the CDR3 is TGTGCCAGCTCACCAGCCGACAGTGAACGAACCCAGTACTTC.

The rearrangement uses TRBV5-1 and TRBJ2-4; the match to TRBD2 covers 11 bases. Losses at the gene ends were 4 bases for V and 0 bases for J; bases not matched to a gene: 12. CDR1 SGHRS and CDR2 YFSETQ come from the germline V gene. This CDR3 contains 19 residues. The CDR3 sequence: CASSGGGLAENIAKNIQYF. DNA for the CDR3: TGCGCCAGCAGCGGAGGGGGACTAGCGGAGAACATAGCCAAAAACATTCAGTACTTC.

This chain joins TRBV30 and TRBJ2-7; 7 bases map to TRBD2. This CDR3 is 13 amino acids long. CDR1 is GTSNPN, CDR2 SVGIG, per germline (reference sequence). Unmatched junction bases numbered 5, after V lost 4 bases and J lost 2 bases. CDR3 sequence reads: CAWTKRGAYEQYF. CDR3 nucleotides: TGTGCCTGGACCAAGCGGGGTGCCTACGAGCAGTACTTC.

This clone has only a few counts. The genes are TRBV6-4 and TRBJ2-7, with 10 bases that match TRBD1. Germline loops: CDR1 MRHNA, CDR2 SNTAGT. V trimming: 5 bases; J trimming: 6 bases; junction bases outside the gene matches: 13. The CDR3 covers 16 residues. The CDR3 loop reads CASSREDRDRGIEQYF. CDR3 nucleotides: TGTGCCAGCAGTCGGGAAGACCGGGACAGGGGTATCGAGCAGTACTTC.